The 18 T cell receptor beta chains presented below share a single source sample, sequenced in a study of T cell responses to AZD1222 COVID-19 vaccine. Repertoires were generated with immunoSEQ multiplex PCR, while TCRdb's copy carries only in-frame clones and drops some. The sample lists 150,000 to 200,000 clones, approximately 90% occurring once. The material was peripheral blood, obtained on day 0 of AZD1222 vaccination. The receptors shown here come from an adult in good health.

V is TRBV7-8 and J is TRBJ1-1, with a weak D call TRBD1 (6 bases). Trimming pared 6 bases from V and 5 bases from J, leaving 16 bases between. CDR1 and CDR2 from the germline V gene are SGHVS and FQNEAQ. The CDR3 contains 14 residues. CDR3 amino acids: CASRSGGGETEAFF. The DNA of the CDR3 is TGTGCCAGCAGATCCGGAGGGGGAGAAACTGAAGCTTTCTTT.

The chain is built from TRBV4-2 and TRBJ1-1; 8 bases fit TRBD1. Germline CDR1 reads LGHNA; CDR2 reads YNFKEQ. This CDR3 comprises 13 residues. J gave up 4 bases and V 5 bases, and 3 bases lay outside the gene matches. The CDR3 region is CASSYTGGTEAFF. CDR3 sequence (DNA): TGTGCCAGCAGCTATACAGGGGGCACTGAAGCTTTCTTT.

V gene TRBV9 combines with J gene TRBJ2-5, with D perhaps TRBD1 (6 bases). Germline-derived CDR1 and CDR2 are SGDLS and YYNGEE. V shed 4 bases and J shed 2 bases, with 15 bases lying between them. The CDR3 extends over 15 amino acids. CDR3 nucleotides: TGTGCCAGCAGCCTCTCAGGGGCCGATCAAGAGACCCAGTACTTC. This sequence encodes CASSLSGADQETQYF.

This chain joins TRBV6-5 and TRBJ1-1, with a tentative D call TRBD1 (5 bases). The CDR3 totals 16 residues. V lost 0 bases and J lost 2, with 13 bases in between. Germline V gene data show CDR1 as MNHEY and CDR2 as SVGAGI. As DNA, the CDR3 is TGTGCCAGCAGTTACTCTCTAACAGGCGAAAACACTGAAGCTTTCTTT. As protein: CASSYSLTGENTEAFF.

The chain links TRBV19 to TRBJ1-3, with D unresolved. This CDR3 region has 11 residues. CDR1 is LNHDA and CDR2 is SQIVND in the germline V gene (reference sequence). With 9 bases removed from V and 7 bases from J, the gap between germline ends came to 10 bases. CDR3 amino acids: CASRTMNTIYF. The CDR3 nucleotides are TGTGCCAGCAGGACGATGAACACCATATATTTT.

The V call is TRBV7-3, the J call TRBJ2-3; 7 bases fit TRBD1. There are 16 residues in the CDR3. The J segment lost 2 bases and the V segment lost 5 bases, leaving 10 bases of the junction unmatched. CDR1 and CDR2 (germline): SGHTA, FQGTGA. CDR3 amino acids: CASSANRGGNTDTQYF. The CDR3 region has the DNA TGTGCCAGCAGCGCTAACAGGGGTGGGAACACAGATACGCAGTATTTT.

The gene calls are TRBV9 and TRBJ2-5, with D possibly TRBD2 on 5 matching bases. The V end lost 4 bases, the J end lost 9 bases, and 22 bases lay between the germline ends. The CDR3 covers 15 residues. Germline-derived CDR1 and CDR2 are SGDLS and YYNGEE. The CDR3 nucleotides read TGTGCCAGCAGCACCGGGAAGGCAGCCAAGTCCCCCCAGTACTTC. This codes for CASSTGKAAKSPQYF. The full variable domain, its missing parts supplied by reference TRBV9 and TRBJ2-5, is DSGVTQTPKHLITATGQRVTLRCSPRSGDLSVYWYQQSLDQGLQFLIQYYNGEERAKGNILERFSAQQFPDLHSELNLSSLELGDSALYFCASSTGKAAKSPQYFGPGTRLLVL.

The rearrangement uses TRBV6-5 and TRBJ1-1, with D perhaps matching TRBD1 (5 bases). Germline lookup yields CDR1 MNHEY and CDR2 SVGAGI. V was pared by 3 bases and J by 8 bases, with 10 bases between. There are 12 residues in the CDR3. CDR3 amino acids: CASSYYGGEAFF. The CDR3, as DNA: TGTGCCAGCAGTTATTACGGGGGAGAAGCTTTCTTT.

The rearrangement joins TRBV27 to TRBJ2-7, with D tentatively TRBD2 (5 bases). The CDR3 extends over 14 amino acids. CDR1 is MNHEY and CDR2 is SMNVEV in the germline V gene (reference sequence). The germline V and J ends were trimmed by 8 bases and 2 bases, with 16 bases remaining between them. CDR3 bases: TGTGCCAGCGCCCGGGCGGGCACACCCTACGAGCAGTACTTC. This translates into CASARAGTPYEQYF.

The rearrangement links TRBV5-6 to TRBJ2-5; D possibly corresponds to TRBD1 (6 bases). Germline loops: CDR1 SGHDT, CDR2 YYEEEE. CDR3 length: 13 amino acids. The V and J ends lost 0 bases and 3 bases respectively, with 6 bases between them. Written as DNA, the CDR3 is TGTGCCAGCAGCTTGGGACAGGAAGAGACCCAGTACTTC. Protein product: CASSLGQEETQYF.

The V call is TRBV19, the J call TRBJ1-6; 9 bases are a match to TRBD1. The CDR3 loop spans 20 amino acids. V shed 5 bases and J 0 bases; nucleotides not matched to a gene: 14. Germline lookup yields CDR1 LNHDA and CDR2 SQIVND (reference sequence). The CDR3 coding sequence is TGTGCCAGTAGTCTGAGACCGGGACAGGGCAGGGGCTCCTATAATTCACCCCTCCACTTT. Protein product: CASSLRPGQGRGSYNSPLHF. Combining the CDR3 with reference TRBV19 and TRBJ1-6 gives the whole variable domain DGGITQSPKYLFRKEGQNVTLSCEQNLNHDAMYWYRQDPGQGLRLIYYSQIVNDFQKGDIAEGYSVSREKKESFPLTVTSAQKNPTAFYLCASSLRPGQGRGSYNSPLHFGNGTRLTVT.

The genes are TRBV6-1 and TRBJ1-5, with D hard to call. With 2 bases removed from V and 7 bases from J, the gap between germline ends came to 3 bases. The germline gives CDR1 MNHNS, CDR2 SASEGT. The CDR3 is 11 amino acids. The CDR3, as DNA: TGTGCCAGCAGTGAACCCCAGCCCCAGCATTTT. Its translation: CASSEPQPQHF.

V is TRBV11-2 and J is TRBJ2-7; TRBD2 matches at 13 bases. Germline V gene sequence: CDR1 SGHAT, CDR2 FQNNGV. V trimming: 1 base; J trimming: 6 bases; junction bases outside the gene matches: 3. CDR3 size: 15 residues. Written as DNA, the CDR3 is TGTGCCAGCAGCTTAGGGACTAGCGGGGGCTTCGAGCAGTACTTC. The encoded protein is CASSLGTSGGFEQYF.

V gene TRBV9 combines with J gene TRBJ2-2; D possibly corresponds to TRBD1 (5 bases). Per the germline V gene, CDR1 is SGDLS and CDR2 is YYNGEE. V was pared by 2 bases and J by 2 bases, with 10 bases between. CDR3 length: 15 amino acids. The CDR3 nucleotides read TGTGCCAGCAGCGTGACGCAGGGCAACACCGGGGAGCTGTTTTTT. Amino acid sequence: CASSVTQGNTGELFF.

The chain couples TRBV13 to TRBJ1-4; D unclear. The CDR3 is made up of 16 amino acids. The V and J ends lost 0 bases and 7 bases respectively, with 15 bases between them. The germline V gene has CDR1 PRHDT and CDR2 FYEKMQ (reference sequence). Written as DNA, the CDR3 is TGTGCCAGCAGCTTAGGCCAATCCAGGAAGAGTGAAAAACTGTTTTTT. Amino acids: CASSLGQSRKSEKLFF.

V and J are TRBV6-2 or TRBV6-3 and TRBJ1-5; maybe TRBD1 (6 bases). Per the germline V gene, CDR1 is MNHEY and CDR2 is SVGEGT. The CDR3 is 14 amino acids. The V end lost 2 bases, the J end lost 6 bases, and 11 bases lay between the germline ends. The CDR3 region is CASSYAGGTQPQHF. Here the CDR3 DNA reads TGTGCCAGCAGTTACGCGGGGGGCACTCAGCCCCAGCATTTT.

The rearrangement links TRBV7-9 to TRBJ1-2, with D hard to call. Germline V gene lookup returns CDR1 SEHNR and CDR2 FQNEAQ (reference sequence). V was clipped by 1 base and J by 4 bases, with 10 bases between them. CDR3 length: 14 amino acids. CDR3 coding DNA: TGTGCCAGCAGCTTAGATGCCGGGCTCTATGGCTACACCTTC. This gives the protein CASSLDAGLYGYTF.

This clone was detected a few times. This chain joins TRBV27 and TRBJ1-1; D not certain. The CDR3 consists of 15 residues. Germline CDR1 reads MNHEY; CDR2 reads SMNVEV (reference sequence). The V end lost 3 bases, the J end lost 3 bases, and 14 bases lay between the germline ends. The CDR3 protein is CASSFRAQWYTEAFF. Here the CDR3 DNA reads TGTGCCAGCAGTTTCCGGGCCCAATGGTACACTGAAGCTTTCTTT.